Sequencing of this TCR beta chain was carried out in a study of a mutant IDH1 vaccine in newly diagnosed glioma. On the study more broadly: Vaccines began 4-6 weeks after radiotherapy alone, or with temozolomide cycles. Patients were pretreated with radiotherapy, temozolomide, or both, mostly both.

In regard to this clone: Antigen specificity is unknown.

Some clones are missing from TCRdb's copy, which holds only in-frame ones; the method was immunoSEQ multiplex PCR. The sample holds 55,000 to 65,000 clones; around 80% are singletons and the top ten take 5.9%. Sample time point: week 11, during vaccination. Every vaccine dose comprised 300 ug of mutant IDH1 20-mer peptide plus topical imiquimod. Each donor presented with a new WHO grade 3 or 4 astrocytoma that tested IDH1-mutant and showed ATRX loss. General observations from the study: Pseudoprogression seemed unlinked to shifts in top peripheral T cell clonotypes.

Looked up from germline, CDR1 is MNHNS and CDR2 is SASEGT. This CDR3 spans 14 amino acids. The V and J ends lost 8 bases and 5 bases respectively, with 15 bases between them. This sequence was found in a man in his fifties with glioma. The sequencing here drew on PBMCs, taken from a glioma patient whose treatment included an IDH1 peptide vaccine. V gene TRBV6-1 combines with J gene TRBJ1-4; no clear D. CDR3 coding DNA: TGTGCCAGCGGAACAGTTGAGCTAAATGAAAAACTGTTTTTT. Protein sequence: CASGTVELNEKLFF.